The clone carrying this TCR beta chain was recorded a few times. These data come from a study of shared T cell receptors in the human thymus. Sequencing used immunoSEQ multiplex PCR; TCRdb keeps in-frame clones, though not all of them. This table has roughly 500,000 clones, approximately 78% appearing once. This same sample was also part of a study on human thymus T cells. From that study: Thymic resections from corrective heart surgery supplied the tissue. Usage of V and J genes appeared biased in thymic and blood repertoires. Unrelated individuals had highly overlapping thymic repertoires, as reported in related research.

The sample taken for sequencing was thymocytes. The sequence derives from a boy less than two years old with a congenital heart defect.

The CDR3 nucleotides are TGCGCCAGCAGCCAAACGATGTGGCACCCGACCTACGAGCAGTACTTC. This sequence encodes CASSQTMWHPTYEQYF. This chain uses TRBV4-3 with TRBJ2-7, with no clear D. Germline CDR1 LGHNA, CDR2 YSLEER. V lost 2 bases to trimming and J lost 2 bases, with 16 bases between them. The CDR3 length is 16 residues.